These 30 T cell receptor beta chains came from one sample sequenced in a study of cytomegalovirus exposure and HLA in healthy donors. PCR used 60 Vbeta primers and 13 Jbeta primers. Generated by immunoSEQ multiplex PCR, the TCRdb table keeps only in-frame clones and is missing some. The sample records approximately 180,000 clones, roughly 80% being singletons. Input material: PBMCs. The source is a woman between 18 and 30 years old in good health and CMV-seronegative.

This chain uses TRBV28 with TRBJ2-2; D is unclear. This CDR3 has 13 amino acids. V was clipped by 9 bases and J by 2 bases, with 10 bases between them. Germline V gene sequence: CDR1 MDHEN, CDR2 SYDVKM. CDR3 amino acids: CASTVTNTGELFF. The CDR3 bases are TGTGCCAGTACAGTCACTAACACCGGGGAGCTGTTTTTT.

The CDR3 DNA follows: TGTGCCAGCTCACCACTAGAGGGGGCTCTAACCTACAATGAGCAGTTCTTC. It is translated as CASSPLEGALTYNEQFF. V is TRBV18 and J is TRBJ2-1, with 7 bases fitting TRBD1. Germline CDR1 KGHSH, CDR2 LQKENI. This CDR3 is 17 amino acids long. The ends lost 1 base at V and 2 bases at J; junction bases unmatched: 8.

The CDR3 sequence is CASNRDTDTQYF. CDR3 sequence (DNA): TGTGCCAGCAACAGGGACACAGATACGCAGTATTTT. The rearrangement uses TRBV2 and TRBJ2-3; D might be TRBD1 (6 bases). Germline V CDR1 and CDR2: SNHLY, FYNNEI. V shed 7 bases and J shed 2 bases, with 7 bases lying between them. The CDR3 is 12 residues long.

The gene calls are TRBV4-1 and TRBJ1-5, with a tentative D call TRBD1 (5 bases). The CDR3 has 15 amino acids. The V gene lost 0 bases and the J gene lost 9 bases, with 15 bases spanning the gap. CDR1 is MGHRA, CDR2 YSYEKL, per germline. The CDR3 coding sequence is TGCGCCAGCAGCCAAGATTGGGGAGGGGTGAGGCCCCAGCATTTT. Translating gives CASSQDWGGVRPQHF.

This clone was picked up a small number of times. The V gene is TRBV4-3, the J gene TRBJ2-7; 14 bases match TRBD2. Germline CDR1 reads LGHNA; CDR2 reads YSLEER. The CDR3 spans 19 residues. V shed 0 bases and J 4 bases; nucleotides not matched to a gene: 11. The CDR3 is CASSQDPGLAGDGPYEQYF. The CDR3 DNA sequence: TGCGCCAGCAGCCAAGACCCGGGACTAGCGGGAGACGGTCCTTACGAGCAGTACTTC.

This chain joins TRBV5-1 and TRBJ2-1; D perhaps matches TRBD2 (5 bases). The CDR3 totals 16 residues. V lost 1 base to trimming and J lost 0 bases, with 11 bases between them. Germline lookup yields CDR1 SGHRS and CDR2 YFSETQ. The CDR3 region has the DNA TGCGCCAGCAGCTTGAGGAGCGGTGGCTCCTACAATGAGCAGTTCTTC. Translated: CASSLRSGGSYNEQFF.

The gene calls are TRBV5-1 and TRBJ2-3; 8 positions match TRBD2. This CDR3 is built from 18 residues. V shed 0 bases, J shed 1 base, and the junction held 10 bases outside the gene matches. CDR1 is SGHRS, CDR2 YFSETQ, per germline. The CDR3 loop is CASSLVPPGREGTDTQYF. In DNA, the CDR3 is TGCGCCAGCAGCTTGGTGCCCCCCGGGCGGGAGGGCACAGATACGCAGTATTTT.

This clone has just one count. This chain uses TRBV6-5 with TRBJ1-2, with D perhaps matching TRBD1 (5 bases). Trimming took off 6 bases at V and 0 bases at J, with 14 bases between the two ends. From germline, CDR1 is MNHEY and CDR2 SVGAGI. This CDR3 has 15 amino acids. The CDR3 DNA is TGTGCCAGCAGACTACAGGAATTACCTAACTATGGCTACACCTTC. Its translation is CASRLQELPNYGYTF.

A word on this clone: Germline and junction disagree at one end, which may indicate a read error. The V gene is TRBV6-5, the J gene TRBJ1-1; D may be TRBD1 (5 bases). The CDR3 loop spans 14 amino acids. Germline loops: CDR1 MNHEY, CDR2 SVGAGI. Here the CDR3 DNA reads TGTGCCAGCAGGGGCAGTGGGGGGAACACTGGAGCTTTCTTT. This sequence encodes CASRGSGGNTGAFF.

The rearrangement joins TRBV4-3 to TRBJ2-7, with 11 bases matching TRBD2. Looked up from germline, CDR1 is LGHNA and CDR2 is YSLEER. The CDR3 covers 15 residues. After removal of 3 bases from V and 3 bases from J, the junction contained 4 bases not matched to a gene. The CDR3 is CASSHTSGSIYEQYV. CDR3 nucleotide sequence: TGCGCCAGCAGCCATACTAGCGGGAGTATCTACGAGCAGTACGTC.

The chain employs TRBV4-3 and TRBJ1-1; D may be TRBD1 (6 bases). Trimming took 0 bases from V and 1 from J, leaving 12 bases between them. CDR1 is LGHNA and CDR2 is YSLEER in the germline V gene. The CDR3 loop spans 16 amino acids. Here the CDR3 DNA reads TGCGCCAGCAGCCAAGACAGTGAGGGGGAGAACACTGAAGCTTTCTTT. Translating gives CASSQDSEGENTEAFF.

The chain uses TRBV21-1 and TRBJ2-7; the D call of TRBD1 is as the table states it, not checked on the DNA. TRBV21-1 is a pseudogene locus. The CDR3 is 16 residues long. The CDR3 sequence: CASSPQGWGPTYEQYV. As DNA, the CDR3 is TGTGCCAGCAGCCCCCAGGGGTGGGGTCCTACCTACGAGCAGTACGTC.

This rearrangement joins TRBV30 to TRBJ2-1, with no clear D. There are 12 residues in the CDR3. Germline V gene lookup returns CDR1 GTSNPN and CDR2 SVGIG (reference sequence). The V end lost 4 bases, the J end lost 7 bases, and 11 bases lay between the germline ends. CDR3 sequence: CAWNLVGNEQFF. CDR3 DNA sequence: TGTGCCTGGAATCTAGTTGGAAATGAGCAGTTCTTC.

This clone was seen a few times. The CDR3 loop reads CASSFRTSGRGDTQYF. The CDR3, as DNA: TGTGCCAGCAGTTTTCGGACTAGCGGGAGGGGAGATACGCAGTATTTT. The chain couples TRBV6-6 to TRBJ2-3; 15 bases map to TRBD2. CDR1 MNHNY and CDR2 SVGAGI come from the germline V gene (reference sequence). With 4 bases clipped from V and 5 bases from J, the junction kept 4 bases outside the gene matches. CDR3 length: 16 residues.

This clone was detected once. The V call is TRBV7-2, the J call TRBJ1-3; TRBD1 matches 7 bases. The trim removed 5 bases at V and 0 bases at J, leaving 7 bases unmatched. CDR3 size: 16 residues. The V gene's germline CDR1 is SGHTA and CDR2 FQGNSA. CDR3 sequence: CASSPYGQASGNTIYF. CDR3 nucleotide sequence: TGTGCCAGCAGCCCGTATGGACAGGCCTCTGGAAACACCATATATTTT.

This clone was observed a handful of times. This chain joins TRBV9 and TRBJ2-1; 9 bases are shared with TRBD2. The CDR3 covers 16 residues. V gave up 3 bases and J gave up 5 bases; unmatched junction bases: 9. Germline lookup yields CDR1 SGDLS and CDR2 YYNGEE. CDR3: CASSATGTSTHNEQFF. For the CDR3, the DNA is TGTGCCAGCAGCGCAACCGGGACTAGCACCCACAATGAGCAGTTCTTC.

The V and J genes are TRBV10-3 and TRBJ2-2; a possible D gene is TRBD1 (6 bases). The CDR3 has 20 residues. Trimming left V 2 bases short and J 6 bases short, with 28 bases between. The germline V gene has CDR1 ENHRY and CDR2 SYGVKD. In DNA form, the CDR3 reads TGTGCCATCAGTGAGGACATACAAAGGCTAACTACAGGGTCGGCCGGGGAGCTGTTTTTT. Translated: CAISEDIQRLTTGSAGELFF.

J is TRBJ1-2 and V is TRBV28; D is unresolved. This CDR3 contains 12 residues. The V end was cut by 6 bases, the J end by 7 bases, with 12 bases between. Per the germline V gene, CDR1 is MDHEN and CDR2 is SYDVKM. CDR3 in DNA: TGTGCCAGCAGATCTTCAGCGGGTGGCTACACCTTC. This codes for CASRSSAGGYTF.

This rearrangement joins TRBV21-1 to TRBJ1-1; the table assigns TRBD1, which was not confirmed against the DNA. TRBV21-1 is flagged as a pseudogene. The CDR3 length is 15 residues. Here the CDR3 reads CASSKVGPLVPEAFF. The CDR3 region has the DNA TGTGCCAGCAGCAAAGTGGGGCCCTTGGTCCCTGAAGCTTTCTTT.

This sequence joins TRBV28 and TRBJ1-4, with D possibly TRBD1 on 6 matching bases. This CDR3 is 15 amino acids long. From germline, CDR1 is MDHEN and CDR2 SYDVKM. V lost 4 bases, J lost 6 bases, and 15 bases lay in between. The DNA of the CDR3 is TGTGCCAGCAGTTCACCAACAGGGTATGATGAAAAACTGTTTTTT. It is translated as CASSSPTGYDEKLFF.

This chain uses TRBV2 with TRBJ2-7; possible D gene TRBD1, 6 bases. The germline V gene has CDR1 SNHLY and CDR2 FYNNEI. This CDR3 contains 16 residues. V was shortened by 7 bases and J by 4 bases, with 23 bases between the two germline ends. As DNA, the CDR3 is TGTGCCAGCATTCAGGAGAGCAGGGGATCAGGTTACGAGCAGTACTTC. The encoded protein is CASIQESRGSGYEQYF. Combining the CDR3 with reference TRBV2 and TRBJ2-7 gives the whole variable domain EPEVTQTPSHQVTQMGQEVILRCVPISNHLYFYWYRQILGQKVEFLVSFYNNEISEKSEIFDDQFSVERPDGSNFTLKIRSTKLEDSAMYFCASIQESRGSGYEQYFGPGTRLTVT.

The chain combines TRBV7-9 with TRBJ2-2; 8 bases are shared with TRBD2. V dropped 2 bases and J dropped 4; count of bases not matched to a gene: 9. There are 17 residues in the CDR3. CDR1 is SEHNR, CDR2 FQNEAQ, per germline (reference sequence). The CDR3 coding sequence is TGTGCCAGCAGCTTATGGGCCCCGCGGGAGGTCACCGGGGAGCTGTTTTTT. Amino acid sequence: CASSLWAPREVTGELFF.

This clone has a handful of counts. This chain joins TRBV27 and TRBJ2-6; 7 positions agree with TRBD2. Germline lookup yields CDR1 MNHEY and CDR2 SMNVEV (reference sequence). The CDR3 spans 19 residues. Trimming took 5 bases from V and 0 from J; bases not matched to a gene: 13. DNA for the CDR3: TGTGCCAGCAGTGGACTAGAACGGGCCCAACGCTCTGGGGCCAACGTCCTGACTTTC. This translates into CASSGLERAQRSGANVLTF.

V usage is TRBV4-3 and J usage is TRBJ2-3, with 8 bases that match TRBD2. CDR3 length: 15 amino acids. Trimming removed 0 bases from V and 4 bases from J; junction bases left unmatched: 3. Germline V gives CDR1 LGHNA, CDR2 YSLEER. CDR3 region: CASSQEGAGADTQYF. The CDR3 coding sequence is TGCGCCAGCAGCCAAGAGGGAGCGGGGGCAGATACGCAGTATTTT.

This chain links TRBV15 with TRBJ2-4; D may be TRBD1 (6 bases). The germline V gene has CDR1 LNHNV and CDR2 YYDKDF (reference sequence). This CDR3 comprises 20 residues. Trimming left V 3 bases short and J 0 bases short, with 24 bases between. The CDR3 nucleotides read TGTGCCACCAGCAGGGGACCGGGACAAGTTACTCTCCTAGCCAAAAACATTCAGTACTTC. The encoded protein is CATSRGPGQVTLLAKNIQYF.

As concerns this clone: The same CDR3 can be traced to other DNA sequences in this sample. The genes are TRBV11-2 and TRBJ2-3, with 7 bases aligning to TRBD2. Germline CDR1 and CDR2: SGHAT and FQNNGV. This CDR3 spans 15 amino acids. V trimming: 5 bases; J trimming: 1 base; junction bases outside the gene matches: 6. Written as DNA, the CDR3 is TGTGCCAGCAGCCCCGGGGCGGGAGGCACAGATACGCAGTATTTT. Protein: CASSPGAGGTDTQYF.

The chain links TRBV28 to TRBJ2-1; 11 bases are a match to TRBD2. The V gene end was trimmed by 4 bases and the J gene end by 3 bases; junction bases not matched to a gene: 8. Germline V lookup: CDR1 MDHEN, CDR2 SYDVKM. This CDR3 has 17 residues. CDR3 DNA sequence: TGTGCCAGCAGTTCTATCCGCACTAGCGGGAGCTACAATGAGCAGTTCTTC. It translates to CASSSIRTSGSYNEQFF.

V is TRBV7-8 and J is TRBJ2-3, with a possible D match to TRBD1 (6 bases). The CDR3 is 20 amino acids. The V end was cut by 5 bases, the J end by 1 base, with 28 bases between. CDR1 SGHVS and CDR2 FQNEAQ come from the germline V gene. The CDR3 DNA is TGTGCCAGCAGCCCACAAAATGGGGGCAAGGCCTTATTAGGCACAGATACGCAGTATTTT. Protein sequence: CASSPQNGGKALLGTDTQYF.

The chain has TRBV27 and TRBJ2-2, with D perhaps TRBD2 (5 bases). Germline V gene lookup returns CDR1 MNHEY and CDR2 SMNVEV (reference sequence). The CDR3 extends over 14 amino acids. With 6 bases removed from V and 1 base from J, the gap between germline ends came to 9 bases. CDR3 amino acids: CASSFGLNTGELFF. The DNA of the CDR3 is TGTGCCAGCAGCTTTGGACTGAACACCGGGGAGCTGTTTTTT.

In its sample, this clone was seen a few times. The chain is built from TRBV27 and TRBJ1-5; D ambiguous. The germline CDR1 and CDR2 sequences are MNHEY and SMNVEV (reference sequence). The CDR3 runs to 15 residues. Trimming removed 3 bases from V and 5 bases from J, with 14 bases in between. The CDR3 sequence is CASSFRPGSDQPQHF. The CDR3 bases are TGTGCCAGCAGTTTTAGGCCAGGATCCGATCAGCCCCAGCATTTT.